The table lists the clone carrying this T cell receptor beta chain with a count of one. Its antigen remains unidentified. The data were obtained in a study of shared clonotypes between healthy human individuals. Study-level findings and limits: Between a handful of donors, naive CD4 clonotypes were shared at a level of roughly 5.5%. Non-shared clonotypes had lower generation probabilities than clonotypes shared by all four sorted-subset donors.

Deletions cut 5 bases from V and 2 bases from J, with 12 bases between. Germline V gene lookup returns CDR1 SGHAT and CDR2 FQNNGV. The CDR3 runs 14 residues. Sequenced by immunoSEQ multiplex PCR; TCRdb stores in-frame clones only, minus some. In the table there are approximately 2,300,000 clones, roughly 90% of which are singletons. The chain employs TRBV11-2 and TRBJ2-5, with a possible D match to TRBD2 (5 bases). The source is a young man in good health. Some clones in this sample may be carry-over from other donors' samples. The sample comprised naive CD4+ T cells from PBMCs. Subset described: CD45RA+ positively selected. CDR3 sequence reads: CASSPGRTQETQYF. In nucleotides, the CDR3 is TGTGCCAGCAGCCCCGGCCGGACTCAAGAGACCCAGTACTTC.